These 23 T cell receptor beta chains were all obtained from the same sample, sequenced in a study of technical replicates of blood from four donors. The data were produced by immunoSEQ multiplex PCR, yet TCRdb's version contains in-frame clones alone and is incomplete. The sample yields tens of thousands of clones, about 86% seen once. Sample: PBMCs. These receptors all stem from a human donor in good health. Some clones in this sample may be carry-over from other donors' samples.

This clone was seen a handful of times. The chain recombines TRBV4-2 with TRBJ1-1, with a tentative D call TRBD1 (5 bases). V lost 3 bases, J lost 0 bases, and 14 bases lay in between. The CDR3 has 16 residues. From germline, CDR1 is LGHNA and CDR2 YNFKEQ. The CDR3 here is CASSQSGGSMNTEAFF. The CDR3 nucleotides are TGTGCCAGCAGCCAGTCGGGGGGGTCGATGAACACTGAAGCTTTCTTT.

The chain combines TRBV25-1 with TRBJ1-1; 8 nucleotides match TRBD1. The CDR3 totals 17 residues. The V segment lost 3 bases and the J segment 1 base; nucleotides outside the gene matches: 10. Germline values: CDR1 MGHDK, CDR2 SYGVNS. The CDR3 DNA follows: TGTGCCAGCAGTGATCTCTACCTTGACAGGGGGAACACTGAAGCTTTCTTT. This sequence encodes CASSDLYLDRGNTEAFF.

Remarks on this clone: Other DNA sequences in this specimen translate into the identical CDR3. The chain recombines TRBV4-1 with TRBJ2-7; 7 bases map to TRBD1. V shed 0 bases and J 4 bases; nucleotides not matched to a gene: 6. The CDR3 is made up of 15 amino acids. Per germline, CDR1 MGHRA and CDR2 YSYEKL. CDR3 in amino acids: CASSQDPGTDYEQYF. In DNA, the CDR3 is TGCGCCAGCAGCCAAGACCCCGGGACAGATTACGAGCAGTACTTC.

The chain carries TRBV11-2 and TRBJ2-2, with 9 nucleotides matching TRBD1. The trim removed 5 bases at V and 7 bases at J, leaving 8 bases unmatched. CDR1 and CDR2 (germline): SGHAT, FQNNGV. This CDR3 region has 15 residues. The CDR3 DNA is TGTGCCAGCAGCGCCGCGGGACAGGGTGACGGGGAGCTGTTTTTT. Its protein product is CASSAAGQGDGELFF.

This chain joins TRBV10-3 and TRBJ2-7; 11 bases line up with TRBD1. The V segment lost 6 bases and the J segment 2 bases; nucleotides outside the gene matches: 3. Looked up from germline, CDR1 is ENHRY and CDR2 is SYGVKD. The CDR3 has 14 residues. CDR3 protein: CAISGQGAPYEQYF. In DNA form, the CDR3 reads TGTGCCATCAGCGGACAGGGGGCCCCCTACGAGCAGTACTTC.

This chain uses TRBV4-3 with TRBJ2-3; 9 bases are shared with TRBD2. The V segment lost 0 bases and the J segment 10 bases; nucleotides outside the gene matches: 8. The CDR3 spans 15 residues. Per the germline V gene, CDR1 is LGHNA and CDR2 is YSLEER. CDR3 sequence: CASSQDRGSGSAQYF. Here the CDR3 DNA reads TGCGCCAGCAGCCAAGATCGAGGTAGCGGGAGCGCGCAGTATTTT.

Notes on this clone: The same CDR3 is also encoded by other DNA sequences in this sample. J is TRBJ2-1 and V is TRBV7-8; unclear D gene. This CDR3 is built from 13 residues. V lost 0 bases to trimming and J lost 6 bases, with 6 bases between them. The germline CDR1 and CDR2 sequences are SGHVS and FQNEAQ. The CDR3, as DNA: TGTGCCAGCAGCTTAGCCGTTCTCAATGAGCAGTTCTTC. This gives the protein CASSLAVLNEQFF.

The V call is TRBV7-9, the J call TRBJ2-2; D might be TRBD2 (7 bases). CDR3 length equals 15 residues. Looked up from germline, CDR1 is SEHNR and CDR2 is FQNEAQ (reference sequence). The V gene lost 5 bases and the J gene lost 7 bases, with 17 bases spanning the gap. CDR3 bases: TGTGCCAGCAGCCCAGGGAGGGGGTCTCACGGGGAGCTGTTTTTT. Translating gives CASSPGRGSHGELFF.

V usage is TRBV21-1 and J usage is TRBJ1-2. TRBV21-1 counts as a pseudogene. There are 12 residues in the CDR3. The CDR3 region is CATPYRLYGYTF. In nucleotides, the CDR3 is TGTGCCACCCCGTACCGACTTTATGGCTACACCTTC.

This clone was seen ten or more times. The rearrangement uses TRBV6-5 and TRBJ2-3, with TRBD2 as a possible D gene (6 bases). CDR1 MNHEY and CDR2 SVGAGI come from the germline V gene. Trimming stripped 6 bases from V and 0 bases from J, with 13 bases between. CDR3 length: 15 residues. The CDR3 loop reads CASSLAGTSTDTQYF. The CDR3 DNA is TGTGCCAGCAGCCTGGCAGGGACTAGCACAGATACGCAGTATTTT.

This chain uses TRBV5-1 with TRBJ2-5, with 13 positions matching TRBD2. This CDR3 spans 17 amino acids. Looked up from germline, CDR1 is SGHRS and CDR2 is YFSETQ. J gave up 2 bases and V 1 base, and 5 bases lay outside the gene matches. CDR3 amino acids: CASSLTSGGARQETQYF. CDR3 coding DNA: TGCGCCAGCAGCTTGACTAGCGGGGGGGCGCGGCAAGAGACCCAGTACTTC.

This sequence joins TRBV5-4 and TRBJ1-1; 7 nucleotides agree with TRBD1. Trimming took 5 bases from V and 4 from J; bases not matched to a gene: 5. The germline V gene has CDR1 SGHNT and CDR2 YYREEE (reference sequence). The CDR3 sequence is 13 residues long. CDR3 protein: CASSEGQTTEAFF. The DNA of the CDR3 is TGTGCCAGCAGTGAGGGACAGACCACTGAAGCTTTCTTT.

Only a few counts were recorded for this clone. The rearrangement uses TRBV11-3 and TRBJ2-1, with D hard to call. The CDR3 has 12 amino acids. Germline V gene lookup returns CDR1 SGHNT and CDR2 YENEEA. V was shortened by 0 bases and J by 7 bases, with 4 bases between the two germline ends. The CDR3, as DNA: TGTGCCAGCAGCTTAGATCTGAATGAGCAGTTCTTC. It translates to CASSLDLNEQFF.

This chain connects TRBV25-1 to TRBJ1-2, with 8 bases aligning to TRBD1. Germline V gene lookup returns CDR1 MGHDK and CDR2 SYGVNS. Losses at the gene ends were 1 base for V and 2 bases for J; bases not matched to a gene: 9. This CDR3 comprises 17 residues. The CDR3 nucleotides read TGTGCCAGCAGTGAATCAGTCCAGGGGGCCACGAACTATGGCTACACCTTC. This encodes CASSESVQGATNYGYTF.

This clone is medium-sized (0.01 to 0.1%) in the sample. Other DNA sequences within the sample encode an identical CDR3. V and J are TRBV5-1 and TRBJ2-1; 8 bases are shared with TRBD2. The CDR3 consists of 14 residues. Losses at the gene ends were 3 bases for V and 4 bases for J; bases not matched to a gene: 3. The germline CDR1 and CDR2 sequences are SGHRS and YFSETQ. The CDR3: CASSSAGGYNEQFF. CDR3 bases: TGCGCCAGCAGCTCGGCGGGAGGATACAATGAGCAGTTCTTC.

The rearrangement links TRBV6-8 to TRBJ2-7; TRBD2 agrees at 13 bases. CDR1 and CDR2 (germline): MNHGY, SAAAGT. V was pared by 6 bases and J by 0 bases, with 8 bases of the junction left unmatched. The CDR3 runs 17 residues. The CDR3 reads CASRPGTSGTHSYEQYF. The CDR3 DNA is TGTGCCAGCAGACCCGGGACTAGCGGGACGCACTCCTACGAGCAGTACTTC.

The J gene is TRBJ2-1, the V gene TRBV7-9; no clear D gene. The germline gives CDR1 SEHNR, CDR2 FQNEAQ (reference sequence). The V end was cut by 0 bases, the J end by 5 bases, with 17 bases between. CDR3 length: 17 amino acids. DNA for the CDR3: TGTGCCAGCAGCTTAGCGCTGGCCCGAATTGGGCACAATGAGCAGTTCTTC. It encodes CASSLALARIGHNEQFF.

V is TRBV4-3 and J is TRBJ1-1; the D gene is possibly TRBD1 (5 bases). V shed 3 bases and J shed 1 base, with 15 bases lying between them. CDR3 size: 16 residues. Germline assignment: CDR1 LGHNA and CDR2 YSLEER. CDR3 coding DNA: TGCGCCAGCAGCCAGGGGGGGAACAGGCCGAACACTGAAGCTTTCTTT. Protein: CASSQGGNRPNTEAFF.

This chain connects TRBV7-3 to TRBJ2-5; perhaps TRBD2 as D (6 bases). Per the germline V gene, CDR1 is SGHTA and CDR2 is FQGTGA. The CDR3 is 17 residues long. V was cut by 7 bases and J by 5 bases, with 26 bases left in between. The CDR3, as DNA: TGTGCCAGCACCCTTCCGATTACGTCGGGAGTACTCGAGACCCAGTACTTC. It translates to CASTLPITSGVLETQYF.

The chain couples TRBV5-6 to TRBJ1-4, with a tentative D call TRBD1 (5 bases). Trimming removed 0 bases from V and 12 bases from J, with 15 bases in between. The CDR3 totals 14 residues. Germline CDR1 SGHDT, CDR2 YYEEEE. The CDR3, as DNA: TGTGCCAGCAGCTTGGTAGGGGCGAGTCACGAACTGTTTTTT. It codes for CASSLVGASHELFF.

The CDR3 coding sequence is TGTGCCAGCAGCGAAGCGGGGGGGAGCTACAATGAGCAGTTCTTC. It specifies CASSEAGGSYNEQFF. The chain joins TRBV6-4 to TRBJ2-1, with TRBD2 identical over 10 bases. With 6 bases clipped from V and 3 bases from J, the junction kept 5 bases outside the gene matches. CDR3 length: 15 residues. Germline assignment: CDR1 MRHNA and CDR2 SNTAGT.

The genes are TRBV4-2 and TRBJ2-7; 7 bases are shared with TRBD2. J gave up 5 bases and V 6 bases, and 16 bases lay outside the gene matches. The germline V gene encodes CDR1 LGHNA and CDR2 YNFKEQ. The CDR3 spans 16 residues. The CDR3 nucleotides are TGTGCCAGCAGTCTTTCTTGGACTAGAGCGTCCGACGAGCAGTACTTC. Translation: CASSLSWTRASDEQYF.

The chain links TRBV6-1 to TRBJ1-5; D gene unclear. V was pared by 8 bases and J by 1 base, with 12 bases between. The CDR3 consists of 14 residues. Germline CDR1 and CDR2: MNHNS and SASEGT. The chain's CDR3 is CASLDNLSNQPQHF. Written as DNA, the CDR3 is TGTGCCAGCCTTGACAATCTGAGCAATCAGCCCCAGCATTTT.